Sequencing of this TCR beta chain was carried out in a study of T cells after yellow fever vaccination. Study-wide findings and caveats: Most primary-vaccination clones recurred post-booster (around 95% CD4, around 90% CD8).

This clonotype was detected ten times or more. The CDR3 is 13 amino acids. Germline V CDR1 and CDR2: SNHLY, FYNNEI. Trimming cost V 6 bases and J 0 bases, with 8 bases left between them. For TCR, cDNA came from 5'RACE template switching, which added a universal primer site and UMIs. In TCRdb, the 5' RACE reads were re-called with MiXCR into one record per CDR3 protein. Found here are more than 25,000 distinct CDR3 sequences, around 5.8% of them singletons; the top ten hold roughly 25%. The starting material was PBMCs, either bulk or a sorted T-cell subset (CD4+, CD8+, memory, or dextramer-sorted; not recorded which), obtained on the day of the yellow fever booster vaccination. This receptor was taken from a man between 25 and 39 years old who received the YFV17D yellow fever vaccine. The chain recombines TRBV2 with TRBJ1-1; the D gene is possibly TRBD1 (5 bases). The CDR3 sequence: CASSRQLNTEAFF. The CDR3 region has the DNA TGTGCCAGCAGCAGACAGTTGAACACTGAAGCTTTCTTT.